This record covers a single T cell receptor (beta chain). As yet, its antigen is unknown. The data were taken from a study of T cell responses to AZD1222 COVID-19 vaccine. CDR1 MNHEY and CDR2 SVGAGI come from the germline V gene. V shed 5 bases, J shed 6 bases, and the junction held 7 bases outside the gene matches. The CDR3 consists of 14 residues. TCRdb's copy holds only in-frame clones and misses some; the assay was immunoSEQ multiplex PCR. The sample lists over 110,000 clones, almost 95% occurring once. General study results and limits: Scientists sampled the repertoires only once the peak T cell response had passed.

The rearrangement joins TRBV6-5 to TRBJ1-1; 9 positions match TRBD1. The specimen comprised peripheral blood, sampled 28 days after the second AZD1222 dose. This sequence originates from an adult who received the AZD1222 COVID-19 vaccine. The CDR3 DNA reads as TGTGCCAGCAGTCCAACAGGGGGCGTCCCTGAAGCTTTCTTT. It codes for CASSPTGGVPEAFF.